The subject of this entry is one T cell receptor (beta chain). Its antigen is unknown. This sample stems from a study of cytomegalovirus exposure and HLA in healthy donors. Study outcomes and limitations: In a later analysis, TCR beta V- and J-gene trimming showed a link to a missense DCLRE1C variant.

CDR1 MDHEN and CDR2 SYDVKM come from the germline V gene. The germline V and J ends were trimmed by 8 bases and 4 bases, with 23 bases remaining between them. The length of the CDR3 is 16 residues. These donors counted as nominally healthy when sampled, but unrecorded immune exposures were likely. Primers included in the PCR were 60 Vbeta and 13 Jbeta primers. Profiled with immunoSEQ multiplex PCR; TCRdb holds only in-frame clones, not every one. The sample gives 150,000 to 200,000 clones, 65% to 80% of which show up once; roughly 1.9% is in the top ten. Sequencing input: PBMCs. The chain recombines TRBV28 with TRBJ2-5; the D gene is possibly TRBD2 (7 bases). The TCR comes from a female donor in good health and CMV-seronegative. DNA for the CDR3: TGTGCCAGCGATGGGGGTTTAGGGGGGGCGGGAGAGACCCAGTACTTC. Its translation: CASDGGLGGAGETQYF.